The entry below gives a single TCR beta chain sequence along with its context. The data were taken from a study of blood T cell repertoires in COVID-19. Study-level information: Collection of acute and convalescent COVID-19 samples took place in the United States, Italy and Spain. The cDNA or gDNA used as material had been derived from T cells, B-cell-depleted T cells, or PBMCs.

The CDR3 runs 14 residues. CDR1 and CDR2 from the germline V gene are SGHNT and YENEEA. The ends lost 4 bases at V and 6 bases at J; junction bases unmatched: 4. Original methodology: Reference gene primer amplification gave nucleated cell count estimates. Some clones are missing from TCRdb's copy, which holds only in-frame ones; the method was immunoSEQ multiplex PCR. The D gene and trimming were derived from the DNA, and the V and J assignments and clone size from that table. The table has under 130,000 clones, 81% seen once. The gene calls are TRBV11-3 and TRBJ2-1; 9 nucleotides agree with TRBD2. This clonotype originated in a woman between 65 and 79 years old with acute or convalescent COVID-19. Sequencing input: peripheral blood. The CDR3 DNA reads TGTGCCAGCAGCTCCGGACTAGCGATCAATGAGCAGTTCTTC. This translates into CASSSGLAINEQFF.